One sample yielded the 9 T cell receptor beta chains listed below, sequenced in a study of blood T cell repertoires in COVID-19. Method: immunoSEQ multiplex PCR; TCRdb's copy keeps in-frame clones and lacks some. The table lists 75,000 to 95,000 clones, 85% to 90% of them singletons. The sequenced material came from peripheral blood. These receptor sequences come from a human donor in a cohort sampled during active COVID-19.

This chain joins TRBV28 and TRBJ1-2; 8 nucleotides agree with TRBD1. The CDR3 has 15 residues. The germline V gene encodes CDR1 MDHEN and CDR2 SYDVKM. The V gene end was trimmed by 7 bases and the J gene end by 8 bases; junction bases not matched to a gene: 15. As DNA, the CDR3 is TGTGCCAGCACCCTATCAACTACAGGGGGGTACGGCTACACCTTC. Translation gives CASTLSTTGGYGYTF.

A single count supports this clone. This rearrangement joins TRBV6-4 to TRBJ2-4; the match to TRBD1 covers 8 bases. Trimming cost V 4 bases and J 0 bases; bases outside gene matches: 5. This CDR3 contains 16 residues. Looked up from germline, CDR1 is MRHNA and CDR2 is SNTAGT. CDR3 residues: CASSGQTGAAKNIQYF. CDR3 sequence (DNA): TGTGCCAGCAGTGGCCAGACAGGGGCAGCCAAAAACATTCAGTACTTC.

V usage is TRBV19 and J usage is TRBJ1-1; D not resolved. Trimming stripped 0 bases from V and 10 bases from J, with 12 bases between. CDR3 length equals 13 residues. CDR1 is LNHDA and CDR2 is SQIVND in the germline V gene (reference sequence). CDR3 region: CASSIDGGEGAFF. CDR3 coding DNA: TGTGCCAGTAGTATAGATGGAGGTGAGGGAGCTTTCTTT.

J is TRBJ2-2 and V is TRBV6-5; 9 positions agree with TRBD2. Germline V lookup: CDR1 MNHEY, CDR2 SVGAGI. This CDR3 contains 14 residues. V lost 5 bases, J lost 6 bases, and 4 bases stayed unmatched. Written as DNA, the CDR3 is TGTGCCAGCAGTCCCGGGACTAGCTCCGGGGAGCTGTTTTTT. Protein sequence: CASSPGTSSGELFF.

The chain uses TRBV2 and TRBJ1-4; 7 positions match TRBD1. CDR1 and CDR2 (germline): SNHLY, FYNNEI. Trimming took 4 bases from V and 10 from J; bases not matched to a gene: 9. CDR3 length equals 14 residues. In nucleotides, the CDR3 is TGTGCCAGCAGTGCGCTACAGGGACAGAGAAAACTGTTTTTT. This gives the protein CASSALQGQRKLFF.

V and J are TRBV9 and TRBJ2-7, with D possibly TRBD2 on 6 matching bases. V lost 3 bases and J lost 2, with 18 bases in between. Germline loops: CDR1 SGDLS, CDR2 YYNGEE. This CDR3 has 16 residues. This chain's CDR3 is CASSAEGGGNPYEQYF. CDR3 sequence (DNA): TGTGCCAGCAGCGCCGAGGGCGGCGGGAACCCCTACGAGCAGTACTTC. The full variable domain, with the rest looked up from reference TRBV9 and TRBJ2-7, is DSGVTQTPKHLITATGQRVTLRCSPRSGDLSVYWYQQSLDQGLQFLIQYYNGEERAKGNILERFSAQQFPDLHSELNLSSLELGDSALYFCASSAEGGGNPYEQYFGPGTRLTVT.

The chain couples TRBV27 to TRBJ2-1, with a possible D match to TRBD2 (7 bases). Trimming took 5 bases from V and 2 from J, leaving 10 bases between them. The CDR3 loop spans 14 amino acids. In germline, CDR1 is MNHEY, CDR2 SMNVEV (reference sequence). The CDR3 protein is CASSGGAPYNEQFF. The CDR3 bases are TGTGCCAGCAGTGGGGGGGCCCCCTACAATGAGCAGTTCTTC.

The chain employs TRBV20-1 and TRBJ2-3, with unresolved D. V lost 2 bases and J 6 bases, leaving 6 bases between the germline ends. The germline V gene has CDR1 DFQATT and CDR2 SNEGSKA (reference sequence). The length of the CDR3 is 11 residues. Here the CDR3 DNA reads TGCAGTGCTAGACCGAGGGATACGCAGTATTTT. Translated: CSARPRDTQYF.

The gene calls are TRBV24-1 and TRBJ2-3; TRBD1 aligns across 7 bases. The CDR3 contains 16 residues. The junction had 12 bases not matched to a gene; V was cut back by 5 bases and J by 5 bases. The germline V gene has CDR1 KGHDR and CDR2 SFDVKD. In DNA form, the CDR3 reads TGTGCCACCAGTGGTCCGGGACAGTGGGATCTAGATACGCAGTATTTT. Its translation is CATSGPGQWDLDTQYF.